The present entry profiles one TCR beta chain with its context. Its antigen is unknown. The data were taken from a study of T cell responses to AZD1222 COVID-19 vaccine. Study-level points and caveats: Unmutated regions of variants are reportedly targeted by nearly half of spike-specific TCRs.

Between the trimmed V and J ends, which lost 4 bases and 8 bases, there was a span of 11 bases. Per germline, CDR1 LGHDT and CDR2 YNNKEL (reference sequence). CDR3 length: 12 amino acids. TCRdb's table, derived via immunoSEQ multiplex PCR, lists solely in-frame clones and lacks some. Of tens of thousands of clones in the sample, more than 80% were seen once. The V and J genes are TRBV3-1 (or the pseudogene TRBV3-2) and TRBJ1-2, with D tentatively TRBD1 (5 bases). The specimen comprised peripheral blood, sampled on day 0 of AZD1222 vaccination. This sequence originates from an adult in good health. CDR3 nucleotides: TGTGCCAGCAGCCGGGGACTAGTGGGCTACACCTTC. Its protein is CASSRGLVGYTF.